This T cell receptor beta chain is drawn from a study of T cells in Graves' hyperthyroidism and ophthalmopathy. To note about this clonotype: Its antigen is still unknown.

Amplified TCR beta CDR3 regions derived from RNA transcripts. The HTBI primer set drove a first-round RT-PCR of the TCR CDR3. TCRdb re-called the multiplex PCR reads through MiXCR, storing one row per CDR3 protein. The sample lists roughly 520,000 distinct CDR3 sequences; approximately 25% were seen once. Study-level points and caveats: In the analysis, a 13 V-J model separated ophthalmopathy from stable hyperthyroidism.

Germline CDR1 is SNHLY and CDR2 is FYNNEI. The CDR3 extends over 13 amino acids. V was clipped by 6 bases and J by 1 base, with 10 bases between them. V and J are TRBV2 and TRBJ2-7; D perhaps matches TRBD1 (6 bases). The TCR originated in a woman aged 25-40 years with Graves' ophthalmopathy. What was sequenced was blood. The CDR3 is CASRMDSSYEQYF. The CDR3 bases are TGTGCCAGCAGGATGGACAGTTCCTACGAGCAGTACTTC.